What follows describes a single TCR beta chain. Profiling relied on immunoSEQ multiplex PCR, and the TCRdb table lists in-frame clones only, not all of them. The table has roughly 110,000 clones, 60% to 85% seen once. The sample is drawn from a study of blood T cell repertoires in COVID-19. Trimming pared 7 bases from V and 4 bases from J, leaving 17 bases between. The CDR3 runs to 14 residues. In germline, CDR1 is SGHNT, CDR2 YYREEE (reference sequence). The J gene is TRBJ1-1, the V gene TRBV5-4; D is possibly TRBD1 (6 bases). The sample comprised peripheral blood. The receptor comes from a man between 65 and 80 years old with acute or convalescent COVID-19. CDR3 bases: TGTGCCAGCGGCACGACAGGATTGAGCACTGAAGCTTTCTTT. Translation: CASGTTGLSTEAFF.